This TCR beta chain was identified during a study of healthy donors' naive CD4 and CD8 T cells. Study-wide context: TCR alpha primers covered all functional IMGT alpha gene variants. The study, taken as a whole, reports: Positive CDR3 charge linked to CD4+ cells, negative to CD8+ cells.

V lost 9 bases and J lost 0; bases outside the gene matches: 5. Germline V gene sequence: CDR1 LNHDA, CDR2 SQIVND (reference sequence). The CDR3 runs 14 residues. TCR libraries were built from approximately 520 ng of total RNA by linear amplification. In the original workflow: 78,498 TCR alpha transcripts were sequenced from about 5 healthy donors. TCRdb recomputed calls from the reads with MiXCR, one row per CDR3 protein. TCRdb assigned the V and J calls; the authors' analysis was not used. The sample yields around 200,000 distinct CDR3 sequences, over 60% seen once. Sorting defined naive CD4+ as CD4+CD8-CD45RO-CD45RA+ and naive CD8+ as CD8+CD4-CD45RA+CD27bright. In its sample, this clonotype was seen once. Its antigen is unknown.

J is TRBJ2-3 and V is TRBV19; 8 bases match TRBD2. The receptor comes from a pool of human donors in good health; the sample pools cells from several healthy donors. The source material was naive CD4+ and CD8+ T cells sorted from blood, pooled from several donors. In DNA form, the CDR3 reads TGTGCCAGCTCAGCGGGAGATAGCACAGATACGCAGTATTTT. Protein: CASSAGDSTDTQYF.